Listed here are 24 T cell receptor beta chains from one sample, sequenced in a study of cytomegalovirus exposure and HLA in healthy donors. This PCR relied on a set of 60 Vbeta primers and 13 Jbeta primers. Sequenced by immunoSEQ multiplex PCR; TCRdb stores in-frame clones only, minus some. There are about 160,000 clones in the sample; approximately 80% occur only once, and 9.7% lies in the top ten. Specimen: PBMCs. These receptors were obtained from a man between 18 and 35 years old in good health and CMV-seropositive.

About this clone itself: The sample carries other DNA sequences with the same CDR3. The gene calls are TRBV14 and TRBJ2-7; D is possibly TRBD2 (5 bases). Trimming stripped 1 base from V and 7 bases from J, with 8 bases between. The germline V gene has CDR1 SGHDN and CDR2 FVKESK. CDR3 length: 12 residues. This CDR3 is CASSQVRGEQYF. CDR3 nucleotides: TGTGCCAGCAGCCAAGTGAGAGGGGAGCAGTACTTC.

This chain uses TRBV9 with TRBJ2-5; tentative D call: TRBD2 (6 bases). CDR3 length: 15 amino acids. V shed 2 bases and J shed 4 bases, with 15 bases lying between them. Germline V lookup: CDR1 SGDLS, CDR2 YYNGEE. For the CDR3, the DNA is TGTGCCAGCAGCGTTTCACTAGCTCGGCGAGAGACCCAGTACTTC. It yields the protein CASSVSLARRETQYF. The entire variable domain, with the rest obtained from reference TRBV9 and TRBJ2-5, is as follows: DSGVTQTPKHLITATGQRVTLRCSPRSGDLSVYWYQQSLDQGLQFLIQYYNGEERAKGNILERFSAQQFPDLHSELNLSSLELGDSALYFCASSVSLARRETQYFGPGTRLLVL.

CDR3 in amino acids: CAWGHQGSTGELFF. The CDR3 nucleotides are TGTGCCTGGGGACACCAGGGTTCTACCGGGGAGCTGTTTTTT. The chain carries TRBV30 and TRBJ2-2, with a possible D match to TRBD1 (5 bases). Trimming pared 5 bases from V and 5 bases from J, leaving 15 bases between. CDR3 length: 14 amino acids. Germline V gene lookup returns CDR1 GTSNPN and CDR2 SVGIG (reference sequence). The complete variable domain, with remaining parts taken from reference TRBV30 and TRBJ2-2, reads SQTIHQWPATLVQPVGSPLSLECTVEGTSNPNLYWYRQAAGRGLQLLFYSVGIGQISSEVPQNLSASRPQDRQFILSSKKLLLSDSGFYLCAWGHQGSTGELFFGEGSRLTVL.

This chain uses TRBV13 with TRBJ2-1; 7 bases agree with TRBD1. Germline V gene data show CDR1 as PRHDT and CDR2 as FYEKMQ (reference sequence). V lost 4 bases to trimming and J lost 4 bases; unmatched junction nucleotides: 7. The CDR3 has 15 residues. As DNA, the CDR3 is TGTGCCAGCAGCTCCGACAGGGCTGGGTACAATGAGCAGTTCTTC. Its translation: CASSSDRAGYNEQFF.

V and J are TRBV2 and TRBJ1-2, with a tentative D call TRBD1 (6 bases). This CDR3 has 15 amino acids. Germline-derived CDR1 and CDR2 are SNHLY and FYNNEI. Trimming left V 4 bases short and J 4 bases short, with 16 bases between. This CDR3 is CASSAPRGTGYGYTF. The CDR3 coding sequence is TGTGCCAGCAGTGCCCCCAGGGGAACTGGCTATGGCTACACCTTC.

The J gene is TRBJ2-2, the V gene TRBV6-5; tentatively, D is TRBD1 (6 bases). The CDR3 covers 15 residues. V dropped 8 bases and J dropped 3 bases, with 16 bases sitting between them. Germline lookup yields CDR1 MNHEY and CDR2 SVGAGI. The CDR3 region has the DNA TGTGCCAGCGTCGGCAGGGGTCGTGACACCGGGGAGCTGTTTTTT. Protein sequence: CASVGRGRDTGELFF.

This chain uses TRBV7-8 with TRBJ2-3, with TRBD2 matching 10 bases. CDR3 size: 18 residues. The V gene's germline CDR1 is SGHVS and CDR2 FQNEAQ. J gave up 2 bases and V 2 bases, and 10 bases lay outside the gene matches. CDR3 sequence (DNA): TGTGCCAGCAGCTTACCCCGTAGACTAGCGGGTTCCACAGATACGCAGTATTTT. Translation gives CASSLPRRLAGSTDTQYF.

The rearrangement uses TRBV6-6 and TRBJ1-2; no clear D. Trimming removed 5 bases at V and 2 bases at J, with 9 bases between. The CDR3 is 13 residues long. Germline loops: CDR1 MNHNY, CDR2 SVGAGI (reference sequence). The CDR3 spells CASSPQENYGYTF. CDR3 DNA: TGTGCCAGCAGTCCTCAGGAAAACTATGGCTACACCTTC.

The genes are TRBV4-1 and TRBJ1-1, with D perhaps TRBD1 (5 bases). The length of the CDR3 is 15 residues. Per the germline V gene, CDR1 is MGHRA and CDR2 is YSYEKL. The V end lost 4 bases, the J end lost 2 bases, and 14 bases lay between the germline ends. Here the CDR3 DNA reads TGCGCCAGCAGCCCCGCTCAGGGCCTAAACACTGAAGCTTTCTTT. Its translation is CASSPAQGLNTEAFF.

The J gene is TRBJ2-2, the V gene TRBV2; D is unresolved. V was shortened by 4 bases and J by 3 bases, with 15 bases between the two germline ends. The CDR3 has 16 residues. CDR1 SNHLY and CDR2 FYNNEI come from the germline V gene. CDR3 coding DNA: TGTGCCAGCAGTGGGGTAGCCGAGTCTTACACCGGGGAGCTGTTTTTT. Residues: CASSGVAESYTGELFF.

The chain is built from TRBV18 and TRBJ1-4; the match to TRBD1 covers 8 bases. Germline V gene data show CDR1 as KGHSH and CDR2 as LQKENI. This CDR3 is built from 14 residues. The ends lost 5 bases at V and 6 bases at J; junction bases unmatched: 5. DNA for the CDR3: TGTGCCAGCTCATCAACAGGGGGGCATGAAAAACTGTTTTTT. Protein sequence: CASSSTGGHEKLFF.

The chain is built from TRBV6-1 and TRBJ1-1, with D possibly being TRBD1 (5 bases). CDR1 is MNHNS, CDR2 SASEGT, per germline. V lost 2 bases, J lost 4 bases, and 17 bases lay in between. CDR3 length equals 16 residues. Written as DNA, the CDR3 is TGTGCCAGCAGTGAACTCGGGGGATCTCTGGTCACTGAAGCTTTCTTT. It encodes CASSELGGSLVTEAFF.

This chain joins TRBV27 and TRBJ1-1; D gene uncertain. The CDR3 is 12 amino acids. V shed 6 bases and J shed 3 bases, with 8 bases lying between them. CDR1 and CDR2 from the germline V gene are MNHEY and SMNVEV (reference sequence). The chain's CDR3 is CASRGGYTEAFF. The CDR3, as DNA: TGTGCCAGCAGGGGAGGATACACTGAAGCTTTCTTT.

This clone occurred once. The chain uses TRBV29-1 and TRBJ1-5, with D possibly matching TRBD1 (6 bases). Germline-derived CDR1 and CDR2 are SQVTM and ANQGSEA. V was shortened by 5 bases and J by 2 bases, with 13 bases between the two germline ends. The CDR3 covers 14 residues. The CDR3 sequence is CSVTGGAGNQPQHF. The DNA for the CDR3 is TGCAGCGTTACGGGGGGGGCGGGCAATCAGCCCCAGCATTTT.

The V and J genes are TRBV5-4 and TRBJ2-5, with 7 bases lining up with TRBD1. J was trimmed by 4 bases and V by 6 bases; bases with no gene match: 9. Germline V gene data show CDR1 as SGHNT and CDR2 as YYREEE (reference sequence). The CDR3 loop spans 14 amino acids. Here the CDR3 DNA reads TGTGCCAGCACCCAACAGGGGACGAGAGAGACCCAGTACTTC. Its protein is CASTQQGTRETQYF.

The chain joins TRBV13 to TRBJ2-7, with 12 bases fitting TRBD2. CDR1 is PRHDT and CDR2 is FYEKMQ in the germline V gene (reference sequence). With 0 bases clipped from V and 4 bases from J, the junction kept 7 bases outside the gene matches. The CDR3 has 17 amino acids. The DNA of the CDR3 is TGTGCCAGCAGCTTAGGGCTAGCGGGAGGGCCCCGATACGAGCAGTACTTC. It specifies CASSLGLAGGPRYEQYF. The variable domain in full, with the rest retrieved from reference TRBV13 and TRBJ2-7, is AAGVIQSPRHLIKEKRETATLKCYPIPRHDTVYWYQQGPGQDPQFLISFYEKMQSDKGSIPDRFSAQQFSDYHSELNMSSLELGDSALYFCASSLGLAGGPRYEQYFGPGTRLTVT.

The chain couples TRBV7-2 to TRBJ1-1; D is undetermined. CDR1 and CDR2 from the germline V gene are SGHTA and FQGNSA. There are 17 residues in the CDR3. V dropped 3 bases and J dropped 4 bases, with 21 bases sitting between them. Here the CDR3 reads CASSFWGPREMGTEAFF. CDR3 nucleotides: TGTGCCAGCAGCTTTTGGGGTCCGAGGGAGATGGGCACTGAAGCTTTCTTT.

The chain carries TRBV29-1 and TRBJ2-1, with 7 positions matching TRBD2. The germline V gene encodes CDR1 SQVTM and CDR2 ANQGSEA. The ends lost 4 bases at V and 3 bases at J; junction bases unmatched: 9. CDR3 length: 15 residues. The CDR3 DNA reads TGCAGCGTTGTGGAAATACTAGCGTACTACAATGAGCAGTTCTTC. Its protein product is CSVVEILAYYNEQFF.

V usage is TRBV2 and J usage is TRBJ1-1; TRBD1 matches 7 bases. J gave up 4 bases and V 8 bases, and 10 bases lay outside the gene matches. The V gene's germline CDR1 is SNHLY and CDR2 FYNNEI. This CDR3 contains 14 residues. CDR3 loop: CASAEQGFGTEAFF. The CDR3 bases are TGTGCCAGCGCAGAACAGGGGTTCGGCACTGAAGCTTTCTTT.

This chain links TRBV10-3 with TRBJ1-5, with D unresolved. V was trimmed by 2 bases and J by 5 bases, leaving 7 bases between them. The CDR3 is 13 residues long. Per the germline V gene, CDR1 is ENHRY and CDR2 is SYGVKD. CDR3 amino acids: CAISERRDQPQHF. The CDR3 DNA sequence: TGTGCCATCAGTGAGAGGAGGGATCAGCCCCAGCATTTT.

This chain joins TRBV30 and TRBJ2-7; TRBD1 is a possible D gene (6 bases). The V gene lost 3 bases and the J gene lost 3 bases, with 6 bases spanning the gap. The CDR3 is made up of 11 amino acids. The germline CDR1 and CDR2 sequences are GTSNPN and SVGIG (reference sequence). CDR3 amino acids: CAWSRGYEQYF. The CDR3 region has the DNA TGTGCCTGGAGCAGGGGCTACGAGCAGTACTTC.

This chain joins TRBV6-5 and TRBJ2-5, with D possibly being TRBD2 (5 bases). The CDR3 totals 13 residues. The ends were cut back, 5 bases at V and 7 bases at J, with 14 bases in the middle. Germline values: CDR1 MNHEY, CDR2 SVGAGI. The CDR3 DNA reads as TGTGCCAGCAGTGCCACTAGTATCGGGACCCAGTACTTC. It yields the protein CASSATSIGTQYF.

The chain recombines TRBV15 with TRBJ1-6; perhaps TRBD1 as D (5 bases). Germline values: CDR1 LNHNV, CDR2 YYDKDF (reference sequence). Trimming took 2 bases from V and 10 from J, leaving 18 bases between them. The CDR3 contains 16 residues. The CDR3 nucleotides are TGTGCCACCAGCAGAACTCGACAGATTTGGAGCTCACCCCTCCACTTT. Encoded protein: CATSRTRQIWSSPLHF.

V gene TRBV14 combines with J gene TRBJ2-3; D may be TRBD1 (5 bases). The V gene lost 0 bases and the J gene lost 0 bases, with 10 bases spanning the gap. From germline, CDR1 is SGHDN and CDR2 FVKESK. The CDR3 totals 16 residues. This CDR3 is CASSQDRAGSTDTQYF. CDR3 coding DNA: TGTGCCAGCAGCCAAGACAGGGCCGGTAGCACAGATACGCAGTATTTT.